These 21 T cell receptor beta chains were sequenced from one sample in a study of blood T cell repertoires in COVID-19. Measured with immunoSEQ multiplex PCR; TCRdb has only the in-frame clones, and not every one. Of hundreds of thousands of clones listed, about 83% are singletons. The sequenced sample was peripheral blood. These receptors came from a woman aged 25 to 39 with COVID-19, enrolled during active disease.

This chain uses TRBV6-2 or TRBV6-3 with TRBJ1-4; a weak D match, TRBD1 (5 bases). Germline CDR1 reads MNHEY; CDR2 reads SVGEGT. CDR3 length: 15 residues. The ends were cut back, 5 bases at V and 7 bases at J, with 17 bases in the middle. CDR3 loop: CASSDRDSGVEKLFF. Here the CDR3 DNA reads TGTGCCAGCAGTGACCGGGACTCCGGGGTTGAAAAACTGTTTTTT.

The CDR3 nucleotides are TGTGCCACCAGCAGAGAACGGGGATACGAGCAGTACTTC. It specifies CATSRERGYEQYF. The chain combines TRBV15 with TRBJ2-7; weak D call: TRBD2 (5 bases). CDR1 LNHNV and CDR2 YYDKDF come from the germline V gene (reference sequence). V lost 0 bases to trimming and J lost 4 bases, with 7 bases between them. CDR3 length: 13 residues.

This clone was seen only once. The V and J genes are TRBV7-9 and TRBJ2-3, with 14 bases that match TRBD2. Looked up from germline, CDR1 is SEHNR and CDR2 is FQNEAQ (reference sequence). The V and J ends lost 7 bases and 4 bases, in that order; junction bases with no gene match: 13. The CDR3 is 18 amino acids. This CDR3 is CASIHPGLAGETPDTQYF. CDR3 bases: TGTGCCAGCATCCACCCGGGACTAGCGGGGGAGACCCCAGATACGCAGTATTTT.

The chain couples TRBV7-3 to TRBJ2-1; 7 positions match TRBD1. Trimming took 3 bases from V and 4 from J; bases not matched to a gene: 6. Germline V gene data show CDR1 as SGHTA and CDR2 as FQGTGA. The CDR3 consists of 15 residues. In DNA, the CDR3 is TGTGCCAGCAGCTTTACAGGGGAACGGTACAATGAGCAGTTCTTC. Translating gives CASSFTGERYNEQFF.

The chain combines TRBV27 with TRBJ2-7; possibly TRBD1 for D (6 bases). Germline V gene sequence: CDR1 MNHEY, CDR2 SMNVEV (reference sequence). The ends were cut back, 4 bases at V and 9 bases at J, with 13 bases in the middle. There are 12 residues in the CDR3. The DNA of the CDR3 is TGTGCCAGCAGTTCGGCAGCACAGGGGCAGTACTTC. It encodes CASSSAAQGQYF.

The chain employs TRBV19 and TRBJ1-5, with D perhaps matching TRBD1 (5 bases). The V gene lost 6 bases and the J gene lost 4 bases, with 19 bases spanning the gap. The CDR3 has 16 amino acids. Per the germline V gene, CDR1 is LNHDA and CDR2 is SQIVND (reference sequence). CDR3 region: CASRLGGPGRNQPQHF. For the CDR3, the DNA is TGTGCCAGTAGGCTGGGGGGACCAGGGAGAAATCAGCCCCAGCATTTT.

This clone has just a few counts. This chain uses TRBV30 with TRBJ1-2; 8 bases match TRBD1. Germline V gives CDR1 GTSNPN, CDR2 SVGIG (reference sequence). V lost 2 bases, J lost 8 bases, and 10 bases stayed unmatched. The CDR3 runs to 14 residues. The CDR3 here is CAWSLPSGGGGYTF. Written as DNA, the CDR3 is TGTGCCTGGAGTTTACCCTCAGGGGGCGGGGGCTACACCTTC.

The rearrangement joins TRBV6-5 to TRBJ1-6; D gene ambiguous. The CDR3 length is 15 residues. V lost 2 bases and J 7 bases, leaving 12 bases between the germline ends. CDR1 and CDR2 from the germline V gene are MNHEY and SVGAGI. In DNA, the CDR3 is TGTGCCAGCAGTTACCTTCGGGGTTTCAATTCACCCCTCCACTTT. Translating gives CASSYLRGFNSPLHF.

This chain links TRBV5-1 with TRBJ2-2; perhaps TRBD2 as D (6 bases). This CDR3 contains 15 residues. V lost 6 bases and J lost 5, with 17 bases in between. CDR1 SGHRS and CDR2 YFSETQ come from the germline V gene. In DNA, the CDR3 is TGCGCCAGCACCCTGACTAGTAGATTAACCGGGGAGCTGTTTTTT. Its translation: CASTLTSRLTGELFF.

This clone was detected once. The chain carries TRBV5-1 and TRBJ1-1; 8 bases fit TRBD1. The ends lost 4 bases at V and 3 bases at J; junction bases unmatched: 8. This CDR3 comprises 15 residues. Germline CDR1 and CDR2: SGHRS and YFSETQ. The CDR3 sequence is CASSPLVQGDTEAFF. The CDR3 nucleotides read TGCGCCAGCAGCCCCCTTGTACAGGGGGACACTGAAGCTTTCTTT.

V gene TRBV9 combines with J gene TRBJ2-1, with 9 bases matching TRBD2. The CDR3 totals 16 residues. V gave up 0 bases and J gave up 6 bases; unmatched junction bases: 7. The germline V gene encodes CDR1 SGDLS and CDR2 YYNGEE. The DNA of the CDR3 is TGTGCCAGCAGCGTAGGTAGCGGGAGATCTGGCAATGAGCAGTTCTTC. As protein: CASSVGSGRSGNEQFF.

DNA for the CDR3: TGCAGTGCCCTGCGGGATACGCAGTATTTT. Residues: CSALRDTQYF. The J gene is TRBJ2-3, the V gene TRBV20-1, with D unresolved. The CDR3 totals 10 residues. V lost 6 bases and J lost 6, with 7 bases in between. Germline lookup yields CDR1 DFQATT and CDR2 SNEGSKA (reference sequence).

The chain joins TRBV6-2 or TRBV6-3 to TRBJ2-7, with unresolved D. Germline V lookup: CDR1 MNHEY, CDR2 SVGEGT. This CDR3 contains 13 residues. Trimming pared 4 bases from V and 2 bases from J, leaving 9 bases between. This CDR3 is CASSWSVTYEQYF. The CDR3 bases are TGTGCCAGCAGTTGGTCGGTTACCTACGAGCAGTACTTC.

This clone showed up just a few times. This sequence joins TRBV6-4 and TRBJ2-1; 10 positions match TRBD1. The V and J ends lost 0 bases and 7 bases, in that order; junction bases with no gene match: 3. This CDR3 comprises 15 residues. Per the germline V gene, CDR1 is MRHNA and CDR2 is SNTAGT. The CDR3 region has the DNA TGTGCCAGCAGTGACTCTAGGACAGGGGGAAATGAGCAGTTCTTC. This codes for CASSDSRTGGNEQFF.

This sequence joins TRBV5-5 and TRBJ1-1; no clear D gene. The CDR3 totals 13 residues. V dropped 1 base and J dropped 3 bases, with 7 bases sitting between them. Per the germline V gene, CDR1 is SGHKS and CDR2 is YYEKEE (reference sequence). For the CDR3, the DNA is TGTGCCAGCAGCTTGTCCGCGGACACTGAAGCTTTCTTT. It yields the protein CASSLSADTEAFF.

The genes are TRBV12-5 and TRBJ2-3; TRBD2 aligns across 11 bases. The CDR3 runs to 15 residues. V lost 4 bases, J lost 3 bases, and 3 bases stayed unmatched. Germline CDR1 reads LGHNT; CDR2 reads FRNRAP. Here the CDR3 reads CASGSLAGGTDTQYF. CDR3 DNA: TGTGCTAGTGGTTCTTTAGCGGGAGGGACAGATACGCAGTATTTT.

The gene calls are TRBV28 and TRBJ2-1, with 11 bases aligning to TRBD2. CDR3 length: 17 amino acids. Germline loops: CDR1 MDHEN, CDR2 SYDVKM. V trimming: 4 bases; J trimming: 5 bases; junction bases outside the gene matches: 10. The CDR3 nucleotides read TGTGCCAGCAGTTCACTACTAGCGGGAGTCGTGAACAATGAGCAGTTCTTC. Its protein product is CASSSLLAGVVNNEQFF. The full variable domain, rest sourced from reference TRBV28 and TRBJ2-1, is DVKVTQSSRYLVKRTGEKVFLECVQDMDHENMFWYRQDPGLGLRLIYFSYDVKMKEKGDIPEGYSVSREKKERFSLILESASTNQTSMYLCASSSLLAGVVNNEQFFGPGTRLTVL.

The gene calls are TRBV27 and TRBJ2-1, with D possibly being TRBD2 (5 bases). The CDR3 loop spans 15 amino acids. CDR1 and CDR2 from the germline V gene are MNHEY and SMNVEV (reference sequence). Between the trimmed V and J ends, which lost 8 bases and 0 bases, there was a span of 14 bases. The CDR3 region is CASLNSGNSYNEQFF. In DNA, the CDR3 is TGTGCCAGCCTCAACTCGGGGAACTCCTACAATGAGCAGTTCTTC.

The J gene is TRBJ1-2, the V gene TRBV27; 8 nucleotides match TRBD1. With V trimmed by 5 bases and J by 4 bases, 9 bases remained unmatched. CDR1 and CDR2 from the germline V gene are MNHEY and SMNVEV (reference sequence). The CDR3 contains 15 residues. The CDR3 bases are TGTGCCAGCAGTCATCAGACAGGGGCCTCCTATGGCTACACCTTC. Its translation is CASSHQTGASYGYTF.

V is TRBV11-2 and J is TRBJ2-5; D gene unclear. V was shortened by 5 bases and J by 2 bases, with 24 bases between the two germline ends. The CDR3 loop spans 18 amino acids. Looked up from germline, CDR1 is SGHAT and CDR2 is FQNNGV. As DNA, the CDR3 is TGTGCCAGCAGCCCAAAATCCCCCCGGATCCCGCGGCAAGAGACCCAGTACTTC. Translated, it gives CASSPKSPRIPRQETQYF.

The chain has TRBV19 and TRBJ2-6; D unresolved. V gave up 4 bases and J gave up 0 bases, with 13 bases separating them. There are 17 residues in the CDR3. CDR1 and CDR2 (germline): LNHDA, SQIVND (reference sequence). Here the CDR3 reads CASSRGNLASGANVLTF. The CDR3 nucleotides are TGTGCCAGTAGTAGAGGAAACTTGGCCTCTGGGGCCAACGTCCTGACTTTC.